The 19 T cell receptor beta chains below were found in one sample sequenced in a study of CD8 T cells in ankylosing spondylitis. Using its own MiXCR run on the 5' RACE reads, TCRdb lists one record per CDR3 protein. The sample holds approximately 400,000 distinct CDR3 sequences, approximately 17% seen once. Their recognized antigens are unknown. Study-wide points: Made up of about eight highly homologous variants, a TCR beta motif appeared characteristic of ankylosing spondylitis blood.

The sequencing sample was made of blood, either unsorted or a sorted T cell fraction (not recorded which). The receptors originated from a male donor with ankylosing spondylitis.

This clonotype was recorded at least ten times. The chain combines TRBV14 with TRBJ2-3; D unclear. Germline CDR1 SGHDN, CDR2 FVKESK. The CDR3 sequence is 18 residues long. The V and J ends lost 0 bases and 0 bases respectively, with 16 bases between them. The CDR3, as DNA: TGTGCCAGCAGCCAAGATTTTACTGCCGAATCTAGCACAGATACGCAGTATTTT. It yields the protein CASSQDFTAESSTDTQYF.

This chain joins TRBV28 and TRBJ1-2; 7 nucleotides match TRBD1. Germline CDR1 is MDHEN and CDR2 is SYDVKM. This CDR3 has 15 amino acids. V was clipped by 5 bases and J by 2 bases; unmatched bases: 8. The CDR3 loop is CASSPAGTENYGYTF. Here the CDR3 DNA reads TGTGCCAGCAGTCCAGCCGGGACAGAAAACTATGGCTACACCTTC.

The sample holds a few counts of this clonotype. The chain links TRBV20-1 to TRBJ1-2; possible D gene TRBD1, 5 bases. Trimming took 4 bases from V and 2 from J, leaving 8 bases between them. This CDR3 spans 12 amino acids. Germline loops: CDR1 DFQATT, CDR2 SNEGSKA (reference sequence). DNA of the CDR3: TGCAGTGCTACAGGGCTCAACTATGGCTACACCTTC. Amino acid sequence: CSATGLNYGYTF.

The rearrangement links TRBV11-2 to TRBJ1-1; D is unresolved. Between the trimmed V and J ends, which lost 5 bases and 5 bases, there was a span of 18 bases. From germline, CDR1 is SGHAT and CDR2 FQNNGV. The CDR3 spans 15 residues. The CDR3 nucleotides are TGTGCCAGCAGCCCCCTACTCCTGAGCAGTACTGAAGCTTTCTTT. Translating gives CASSPLLLSSTEAFF. The full variable domain, with the rest looked up from reference TRBV11-2 and TRBJ1-1, is EAGVAQSPRYKIIEKRQSVAFWCNPISGHATLYWYQQILGQGPKLLIQFQNNGVVDDSQLPKDRFSAERLKGVDSTLKIQPAKLEDSAVYLCASSPLLLSSTEAFFGQGTRLTVV.

The chain carries TRBV7-9 and TRBJ1-1; weak D call: TRBD1 (5 bases). The germline CDR1 and CDR2 sequences are SEHNR and FQNEAQ (reference sequence). V lost 5 bases and J lost 11, with 21 bases in between. The length of the CDR3 is 14 residues. CDR3 sequence reads: CASSPGGGGRWAFF. The DNA of the CDR3 is TGTGCCAGCAGCCCCGGCGGCGGGGGTAGGTGGGCTTTCTTT.

CDR3 DNA sequence: TGCAGTGCACCCGGACTAGCGGGGAATCGCGGAGATACGCAGTATTTT. Protein sequence: CSAPGLAGNRGDTQYF. V is TRBV20-1 and J is TRBJ2-3; 12 positions match TRBD2. The CDR3 has 16 residues. V dropped 6 bases and J dropped 5; count of bases not matched to a gene: 12. Germline lookup yields CDR1 DFQATT and CDR2 SNEGSKA (reference sequence).

This chain uses TRBV29-1 with TRBJ2-2; 9 nucleotides align to TRBD1. The CDR3 is 14 residues long. Germline CDR1 reads SQVTM; CDR2 reads ANQGSEA. V lost 5 bases and J lost 5; bases outside the gene matches: 6. This CDR3 is CSVNSGQGTGELFF. The CDR3 DNA reads as TGCAGCGTTAATTCGGGACAGGGAACCGGGGAGCTGTTTTTT.

This clonotype was observed a handful of times. The chain combines TRBV6-2 or TRBV6-3 with TRBJ1-5, with 7 bases lining up with TRBD1. CDR1 and CDR2 (germline): MNHEY, SVGEGT. This CDR3 contains 14 residues. With V trimmed by 6 bases and J by 4 bases, 6 bases remained unmatched. The chain's CDR3 is CASSRSTGNQPQHF. As DNA, the CDR3 is TGTGCCAGCAGCCGCTCGACAGGGAATCAGCCCCAGCATTTT.

J is TRBJ1-4 and V is TRBV7-2; 11 bases are shared with TRBD1. Per the germline V gene, CDR1 is SGHTA and CDR2 is FQGNSA. The ends lost 1 base at V and 8 bases at J; junction bases unmatched: 3. This CDR3 is 15 amino acids long. As DNA, the CDR3 is TGTGCCAGCAGCTTAGACGGACAGGGGGCCGAAAAACTGTTTTTT. This gives the protein CASSLDGQGAEKLFF.

V is TRBV28 and J is TRBJ1-5, with D tentatively TRBD1 (6 bases). Germline V gene sequence: CDR1 MDHEN, CDR2 SYDVKM. Between the trimmed V and J ends, which lost 5 bases and 9 bases, there was a span of 14 bases. The CDR3 loop spans 13 amino acids. CDR3 nucleotide sequence: TGTGCCAGCAGTAACAGGGAGATTTGGCCCCAGCATTTT. Its translation: CASSNREIWPQHF.

V and J are TRBV5-1 and TRBJ2-2, with 9 bases lining up with TRBD2. Germline-derived CDR1 and CDR2 are SGHRS and YFSETQ. Trimming took 2 bases from V and 1 from J; bases not matched to a gene: 6. This CDR3 has 17 residues. The CDR3: CASSFSGSLRNTGELFF. In DNA form, the CDR3 reads TGCGCCAGCAGCTTTAGCGGGAGCCTAAGGAACACCGGGGAGCTGTTTTTT.

The chain combines TRBV18 with TRBJ2-7; D gene unclear. In germline, CDR1 is KGHSH, CDR2 LQKENI. This CDR3 is built from 14 residues. V was clipped by 3 bases and J by 2 bases, with 11 bases between them. The CDR3: CASSPMYPTYEQYF. The CDR3 DNA sequence: TGTGCCAGCTCACCTATGTACCCTACCTACGAGCAGTACTTC.

This clonotype showed up many times. The V call is TRBV5-1, the J call TRBJ1-3; the D is unclear. The CDR3 consists of 15 residues. The V gene's germline CDR1 is SGHRS and CDR2 YFSETQ. V lost 0 bases and J 2 bases, leaving 9 bases between the germline ends. The CDR3 DNA is TGCGCCAGCAGCTTGGGGCCACAAGCTGGAAACACCATATATTTT. This gives the protein CASSLGPQAGNTIYF.

V usage is TRBV5-5 and J usage is TRBJ1-2; 7 bases are a match to TRBD1. The V and J ends lost 0 bases and 4 bases, in that order; junction bases with no gene match: 6. Germline CDR1 is SGHKS and CDR2 is YYEKEE (reference sequence). CDR3 size: 15 residues. As DNA, the CDR3 is TGTGCCAGCAGCTTGGCCACAGGGGTAGGCTATGGCTACACCTTC. It yields the protein CASSLATGVGYGYTF. Using reference TRBV5-5 and TRBJ1-2 for the parts outside the CDR3, the full variable domain is DAGVTQSPTHLIKTRGQQVTLRCSPISGHKSVSWYQQVLGQGPQFIFQYYEKEERGRGNFPDRFSARQFPNYSSELNVNALLLGDSALYLCASSLATGVGYGYTFGSGTRLTVV.

This clonotype came up a few times. J is TRBJ2-3 and V is TRBV24-1; 9 nucleotides match TRBD1. V gave up 3 bases and J gave up 0 bases; unmatched junction bases: 3. Germline-derived CDR1 and CDR2 are KGHDR and SFDVKD. There are 16 residues in the CDR3. For the CDR3, the DNA is TGTGCCACCAGTGATCCAGGGACAGGGAGCACAGATACGCAGTATTTT. Translation: CATSDPGTGSTDTQYF.

The chain links TRBV11-2 to TRBJ1-2; no clear D gene. The CDR3 extends over 11 amino acids. CDR1 and CDR2 from the germline V gene are SGHAT and FQNNGV. V lost 5 bases and J lost 4, with 5 bases in between. CDR3 DNA sequence: TGTGCCAGCAGCCCATCCTATGGCTACACCTTC. Amino acids: CASSPSYGYTF. Full variable domain (rest looked up from reference TRBV11-2 and TRBJ1-2): EAGVAQSPRYKIIEKRQSVAFWCNPISGHATLYWYQQILGQGPKLLIQFQNNGVVDDSQLPKDRFSAERLKGVDSTLKIQPAKLEDSAVYLCASSPSYGYTFGSGTRLTVV.

This clonotype was counted between two and nine times. CDR3 in amino acids: CASSPSGQGALGKLFF. As DNA, the CDR3 is TGCGCCAGCAGCCCCTCGGGACAGGGGGCTCTGGGTAAACTGTTTTTT. The chain recombines TRBV5-1 with TRBJ1-4; TRBD1 aligns across 12 bases. Germline V lookup: CDR1 SGHRS, CDR2 YFSETQ. V was pared by 4 bases and J by 11 bases, with 12 bases of the junction left unmatched. This CDR3 comprises 16 residues. Together with reference TRBV5-1 and TRBJ1-4, the CDR3 gives the full variable domain: KAGVTQTPRYLIKTRGQQVTLSCSPISGHRSVSWYQQTPGQGLQFLFEYFSETQRNKGNFPGRFSGRQFSNSRSEMNVSTLELGDSALYLCASSPSGQGALGKLFFGSGTQLSVL.

This clonotype appeared once. V usage is TRBV5-1 and J usage is TRBJ2-7, with TRBD2 as a possible D gene (7 bases). CDR1 and CDR2 from the germline V gene are SGHRS and YFSETQ. The V gene lost 3 bases and the J gene lost 4 bases, with 17 bases spanning the gap. This CDR3 region has 15 residues. The CDR3 is CASSSTRAGAYEQYF. As DNA, the CDR3 is TGCGCCAGCAGCTCAACCAGGGCGGGGGCGTACGAGCAGTACTTC.

The J gene is TRBJ1-1, the V gene TRBV4-3; 7 bases are a match to TRBD1. This CDR3 comprises 15 residues. Germline V CDR1 and CDR2: LGHNA, YSLEER. V lost 4 bases, J lost 4 bases, and 9 bases stayed unmatched. The CDR3: CASSPFTGAGTEAFF. As DNA, the CDR3 is TGCGCCAGCAGCCCATTCACAGGGGCCGGCACTGAAGCTTTCTTT.